This T cell receptor beta chain came from a study of blood T cell repertoires in COVID-19. Between the trimmed V and J ends, which lost 6 bases and 0 bases, there was a span of 9 bases. The CDR3 loop spans 14 amino acids. Germline V gives CDR1 MNHEY, CDR2 SMNVEV (reference sequence). Assay: immunoSEQ multiplex PCR; the TCRdb copy retains only in-frame clones and omits some. The sample has about 170,000 clones; about 80% are singletons. Donors in Cohort 3 who had recovered were those with two negative PCRs, healthcare professional clearance, or resolution of their symptoms. V usage is TRBV27 and J usage is TRBJ1-3; a possible D gene is TRBD1 (5 bases). Material: PBMCs or T cells enriched from blood (not recorded which). This TCR was sampled from a man in his fifties or sixties who had recovered from COVID-19. The DNA for the CDR3 is TGTGCCAGCAGCCGCAGGGTCTCTGGAAACACCATATATTTT. Encoded protein: CASSRRVSGNTIYF.